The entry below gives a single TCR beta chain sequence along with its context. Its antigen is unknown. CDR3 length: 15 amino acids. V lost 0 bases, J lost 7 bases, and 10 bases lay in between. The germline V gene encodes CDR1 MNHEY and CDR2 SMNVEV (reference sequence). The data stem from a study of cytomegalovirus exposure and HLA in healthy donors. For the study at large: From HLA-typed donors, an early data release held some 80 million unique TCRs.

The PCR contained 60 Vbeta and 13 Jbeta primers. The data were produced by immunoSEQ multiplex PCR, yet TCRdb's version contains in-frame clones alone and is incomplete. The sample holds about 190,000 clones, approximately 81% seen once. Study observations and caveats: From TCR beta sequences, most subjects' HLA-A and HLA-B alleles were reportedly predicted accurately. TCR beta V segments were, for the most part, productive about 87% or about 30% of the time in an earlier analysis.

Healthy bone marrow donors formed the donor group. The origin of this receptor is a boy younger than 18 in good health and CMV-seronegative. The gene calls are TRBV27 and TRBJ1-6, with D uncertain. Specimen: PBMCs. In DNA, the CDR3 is TGTGCCAGCAGTTTATCAGGGAGGGTGAATTCACCCCTCCACTTT. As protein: CASSLSGRVNSPLHF.